A selection of T cell receptor beta chains follows, all from one sample in a study of cytomegalovirus exposure and HLA in healthy donors. Profiling relied on immunoSEQ multiplex PCR, and the TCRdb table lists in-frame clones only, not all of them. The specimen's table records about 160,000 clones. The sample taken for sequencing was PBMCs. These receptors were collected from a man in his thirties or forties in good health and CMV-seronegative. Each CDR3 is given with its conserved first and last residue. The order of the fields is D gene, J gene, V gene, CDR3 DNA, CDR3 protein. The D gene is left open where the match is weak.

NA | TRBJ1-2 | TRBV5-6 | TGTGCCAGCAGCTTGTACGGTATTGTAGCGGGGACCAACTATGGCTACACCTTC | CASSLYGIVAGTNYGYTF
NA | TRBJ1-5 | TRBV7-9 | TGTGCCAGCAGCTTAGGGGGCCTTGAACAGCCCCAGCATTTT | CASSLGGLEQPQHF
NA | TRBJ2-1 | TRBV2 | TGTGCCAGCAGTGAAAGAACTAGTTACAATGAGCAGTTCTTC | CASSERTSYNEQFF
NA | TRBJ2-3 | TRBV5-6 | TGTGCCAGCAGCTTGGCCCGGCAGGCGGATACGCAGTATTTT | CASSLARQADTQYF
TRBD1 | TRBJ1-1 | TRBV10-2 | TGCGCCAGCAGTGAGTCGACAGGGGCCTTGAACACTGAAGCTTTCTTT | CASSESTGALNTEAFF
TRBD1 | TRBJ2-1 | TRBV6-5 | TGTGCCAGCAGTTACCTAGGGGGACAGGGAGTCAATGAGCAGTTCTTC | CASSYLGGQGVNEQFF
NA | TRBJ2-6 | TRBV18 | TGTGCCAGCTCACTTTCAGGAACTGGGGCCAACGTCCTGACTTTC | CASSLSGTGANVLTF
TRBD1 | TRBJ2-7 | TRBV19 | TGTGCCAGTAGTTACGGACAGGGTATCGACGAGCAGTACTTC | CASSYGQGIDEQYF
NA | TRBJ1-5 | TRBV6-1 | TGTGCCAGCACACTGACAGGTTATAGCAATCAGCCCCAGCATTTT | CASTLTGYSNQPQHF
TRBD2 | TRBJ2-3 | TRBV11-2 | TGTGCCAGCAGCTTACTAGCGGGAGGAGACACAAACACAGATACGCAGTATTTT | CASSLLAGGDTNTDTQYF
NA | TRBJ2-1 | TRBV6-5 | TGTGCCAGCAGTTACTCGACTTTCGAGGGTAATGAGCAGTTCTTC | CASSYSTFEGNEQFF
NA | TRBJ1-5 | TRBV21-1 | TGTGCCAGCCCTTTCCGGGACAGGGTGAATCAGCCCCAGCATTTT | CASPFRDRVNQPQHF
NA | TRBJ1-2 | TRBV9 | TGTGCCAGCAGCGTAGGGCCTTCGGTCACAGGGATTGGCTACACCTTC | CASSVGPSVTGIGYTF
NA | TRBJ1-1 | TRBV5-1 | TGCGCCAGCAGGAGGGATATGAACACTGAAGCTTTCTTT | CASRRDMNTEAFF
TRBD2 | TRBJ2-3 | TRBV7-3 | TGTGCCAGCAGCTTAACCGCAGCGGGAGGCCTCACAGATACGCAGTATTTT | CASSLTAAGGLTDTQYF
NA | TRBJ1-5 | TRBV11-2 | TGTGCCAGCAGCAAAGAGGTGGATCAGCCCCAGCATTTT | CASSKEVDQPQHF
NA | TRBJ2-6 | TRBV4-2 | TGTGCCAGCAGCCGGGGCGTGGAGAACTCTGGGGCCAACGTCCTGACTTTC | CASSRGVENSGANVLTF
NA | TRBJ2-3 | TRBV10-3 | TGTGCCATCAGTGAGTACTCGAACACAGATACGCAGTATTTT | CAISEYSNTDTQYF
TRBD1 | TRBJ2-2 | TRBV28 | TGTGCCAGCAGTTTCCCGGGACAGGGGGTTATAGCGAACACCGGGGAGCTGTTTTTT | CASSFPGQGVIANTGELFF
NA | TRBJ1-2 | TRBV6-4 | TGTGCCAGCAGTGACAACAGATATGGCTACACCTTC | CASSDNRYGYTF
TRBD2 | TRBJ2-3 | TRBV27 | TGTGCCAGCAGTCGACGACTAGCGGGGACCACAGATACGCAGTATTTT | CASSRRLAGTTDTQYF
NA | TRBJ2-3 | TRBV7-2 | TGTGCCAGCAATGTCGAGCGGACCTACACAGATACGCAGTATTTT | CASNVERTYTDTQYF
TRBD2 | TRBJ2-3 | TRBV25-1 | TGTGCCAGCAGTGACCGTTTGAGCGGGGTTACAGATACGCAGTATTTT | CASSDRLSGVTDTQYF
NA | TRBJ1-3 | TRBV6-5 | TGTGCCAGCAGTTACGAGGGAAGCTCTGGAAACACCATATATTTT | CASSYEGSSGNTIYF
TRBD2 | TRBJ2-1 | TRBV11-3 | TGTGCCAGCAGCCCAGGGACTAGCGGGATTGGTGAGCAGTTCTTC | CASSPGTSGIGEQFF
NA | TRBJ2-7 | TRBV27 | TGTGCCAGCAGTTCCGCGGGACAGAAGCAGTACTTC | CASSSAGQKQYF
TRBD2 | TRBJ2-1 | TRBV5-5 | TGTGCCAGCAGCTCGAAGCGGGAGGGTTACAATGAGCAGTTCTTC | CASSSKREGYNEQFF
TRBD2 | TRBJ2-3 | TRBV27 | TGTGCCAGCAGTATCCAACTAGCGGACACAGATACGCAGTATTTT | CASSIQLADTDTQYF
NA | TRBJ1-2 | TRBV10-2 | TGCGCCAGCAATAAGGACAGCTATGGCTACACCTTC | CASNKDSYGYTF
NA | TRBJ1-2 | TRBV7-2 | TGTGCCAGCAGCTCCTACGGGGGGGCGTCTAGTAGCTACACCTTC | CASSSYGGASSSYTF
NA | TRBJ2-5 | TRBV29-1 | TGCAGCGCTAATGAAGGGGGGGTAGTGCAGTACTTC | CSANEGGVVQYF
TRBD2 | TRBJ2-1 | TRBV2 | TGTGCCAGCAGGCCGGGACTAGCGGCCCTGGATGAGCAGTTCTTC | CASRPGLAALDEQFF
TRBD1 | TRBJ1-5 | TRBV27 | TGTGCCAGCAGTTTCTCTACAGGGGGCAGGCAGCCCCAGCATTTT | CASSFSTGGRQPQHF
TRBD1 | TRBJ2-1 | TRBV5-6 | TGTGCCAGCAGATCGGAGGGACAGGGACACAATGAGCAGTTCTTC | CASRSEGQGHNEQFF
TRBD2 | TRBJ2-3 | TRBV7-9 | TGTGCCAGCATCTTTAACGGCGGGAGGACCACAGATACGCAGTATTTT | CASIFNGGRTTDTQYF
TRBD1 | TRBJ1-2 | TRBV5-1 | TGCGCCAGCAGCTTGCCTCAGGGGGCGTATGGCTACACCTTC | CASSLPQGAYGYTF
NA | TRBJ2-2 | TRBV4-3 | TGCGCCAGCAGCCAAGAAGCGAGAACCGGGGAGCTGTTTTTT | CASSQEARTGELFF
NA | TRBJ1-4 | TRBV2 | TGTGCCAGCAATCGGGGAGCTAATGAAAAACTGTTTTTT | CASNRGANEKLFF
NA | TRBJ1-1 | TRBV5-1 | TGCGCCAGCAGCTTGGGCGTGGGAGTGAACACTGAAGCTTTCTTT | CASSLGVGVNTEAFF
TRBD1 | TRBJ1-4 | TRBV9 | TGTGCCAGCAGCGTATCCGGGACAGGGCATGAAAAACTGTTTTTT | CASSVSGTGHEKLFF
NA | TRBJ1-4 | TRBV28 | TGTGCCAGCAGTTCCCCCGGGATCAGGATTGGAAAACTGTTTTTT | CASSSPGIRIGKLFF